This T cell receptor (beta chain) is drawn from a study of blood T cell repertoires in COVID-19. This CDR3 region has 14 residues. V lost 5 bases, J lost 2 bases, and 12 bases lay in between. From germline, CDR1 is MNHEY and CDR2 SVGAGI. Here immunoSEQ multiplex PCR was the method, and the copy in TCRdb shows in-frame clones only, minus some. The profile shows 300,000 to 400,000 clones, 75% to 90% of them singletons. Two consecutive negative NP/OP PCR tests, clearance, or resolved symptoms defined Cohort 3 recovery. The sequencing sample was made of PBMCs or T cells enriched from blood (not recorded which). This TCR came from a man aged 18-30 years who had recovered from COVID-19. V is TRBV6-5 and J is TRBJ1-2, with D possibly being TRBD1 (5 bases). CDR3 residues: CASSTGRQNYGYTF. CDR3 coding DNA: TGTGCCAGCAGTACAGGACGGCAAAACTATGGCTACACCTTC.